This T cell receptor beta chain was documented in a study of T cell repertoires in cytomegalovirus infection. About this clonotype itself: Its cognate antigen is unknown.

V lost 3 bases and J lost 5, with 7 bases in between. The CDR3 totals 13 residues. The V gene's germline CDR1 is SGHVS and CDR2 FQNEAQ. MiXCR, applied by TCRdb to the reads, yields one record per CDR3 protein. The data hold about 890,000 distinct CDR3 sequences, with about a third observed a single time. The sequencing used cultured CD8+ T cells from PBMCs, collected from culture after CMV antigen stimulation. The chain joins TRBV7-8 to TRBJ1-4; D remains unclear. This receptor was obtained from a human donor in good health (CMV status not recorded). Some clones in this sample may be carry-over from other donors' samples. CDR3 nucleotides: TGTGCCAGCAGCTTTTACAGAAATGAAAAACTGTTTTTT. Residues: CASSFYRNEKLFF.